The clone carrying this T cell receptor (beta chain) was found many times. What it binds is unknown. This sample is part of a study of metastatic and nonmetastatic thyroid tumors. The overall study: For malignant and benign thyroid patients, tumor or nodule tissue and blood were the sources whose repertoires were compared.

Until they underwent thyroid surgery, no patient had received any treatment. The V gene end was trimmed by 4 bases and the J gene end by 7 bases; junction bases not matched to a gene: 10. CDR3 length: 15 amino acids. Germline lookup yields CDR1 SEHNR and CDR2 FQNEAQ (reference sequence). Overall study results and limits: According to reports, the diversity of TCR beta was significantly higher in malignant thyroid tumors than in benign nodules, and this held in both blood and tumor samples.

Original handling: Construction of a distant-metastasis classifier for papillary thyroid cancer relied on CDR3 differences across clinicopathological groups. TCRdb re-called the PCR reads through MiXCR. The V and J calls were not made by the authors but by TCRdb's processing. The sample contains some 55,000 clones, 20% to 25% of which appear only once. This chain links TRBV7-9 with TRBJ1-2; TRBD1 matches at 9 bases. Sequenced material: blood. The receptor was isolated from a female donor with papillary thyroid cancer or a benign thyroid nodule (not recorded which). Some clones in this sample may be carry-over from other donors' samples. CDR3 residues: CASSSRDRALFGYTF. In DNA form, the CDR3 reads TGTGCCAGCAGCTCCCGGGACAGGGCCTTATTTGGCTACACCTTC.